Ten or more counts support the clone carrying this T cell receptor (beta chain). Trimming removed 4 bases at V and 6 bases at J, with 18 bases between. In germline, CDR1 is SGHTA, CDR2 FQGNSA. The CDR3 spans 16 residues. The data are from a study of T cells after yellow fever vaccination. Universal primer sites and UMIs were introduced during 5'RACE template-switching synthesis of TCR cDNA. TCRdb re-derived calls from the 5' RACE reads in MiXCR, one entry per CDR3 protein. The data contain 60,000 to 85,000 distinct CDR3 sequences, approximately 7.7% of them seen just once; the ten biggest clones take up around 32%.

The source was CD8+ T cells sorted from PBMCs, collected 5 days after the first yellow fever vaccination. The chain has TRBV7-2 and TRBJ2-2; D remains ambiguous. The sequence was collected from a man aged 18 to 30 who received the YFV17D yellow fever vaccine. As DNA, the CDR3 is TGTGCCAGCAGCTGGCCCAACGGTCCCAAGGCCGGGGAGCTGTTTTTT. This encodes CASSWPNGPKAGELFF. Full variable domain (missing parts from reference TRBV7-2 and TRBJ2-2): GAGVSQSPSNKVTEKGKDVELRCDPISGHTALYWYRQSLGQGLEFLIYFQGNSAPDKSGLPSDRFSAERTGGSVSTLTIQRTQQEDSAVYLCASSWPNGPKAGELFFGEGSRLTVL.